This T cell receptor (beta chain) was sequenced during a study of blood T cell repertoires in COVID-19 (TCRdb year 2020). Looking at the study overall: Samples covering the acute and convalescent phases of COVID-19 were provided by collaborators in the United States, Italy and Spain. A de-identified subject ID, COVID-19 status, age in years and sex were almost always included in the sample metadata. The repertoires were made available in a free public database intended to serve as a resource for research on the immune response to SARS-CoV-2. The material from the prospective study consisted of cDNA or gDNA derived from T cells, B-cell-depleted T cells, or PBMCs. Where HLA class I and class II types were available, the types were taken from metadata supplied by the sample provider, not from assay-based typing. The samples were drawn from two sources: the first 160 participants of the ongoing ImmuneRACE study, and fewer than 1,500 subjects contributed by 6 global collaborators. The dataset comprised deeply sampled blood TCRbeta repertoires from subjects exposed to, actively infected with, or recovered from COVID-19. Summary of the overall study and its limitations: How much clinical and demographic metadata was included differed by source and by participant, and the metadata was provided uncurated.

TCRbeta CDR3 regions were amplified from genomic DNA by means of the immunoSEQ Assay, a bias-controlled multiplex PCR. The study's own analysis went as follows. Within the assay, amplification of reference gene primers was used to estimate how many nucleated cells each sample contained. To quantify the absolute abundance of each unique TCRbeta CDR3 rearrangement, sequence reads were collapsed and filtered. Productive Simpson clonality was computed per sample as the square root of Simpson's diversity index over productive rearrangements. Imported from immuneACCESS, the table was reduced by TCRdb to in-frame sequences with V and J called. These copies leave out some clones; in studies compared against another copy, an unresolved V gene accounts for under half, and the cause of the remainder is not known. D and trimming come from the DNA, and the V and J calls and clone size come from that table. This sample comprises around 100,000 clones, less than 85% of them detected only once. More than 20% of the sample is in the top ten clones.

The collaborating institutions used their own protocols to collect whole blood in K2EDTA tubes. Collaborator samples were shipped for TCRbeta analysis as frozen whole blood, isolated PBMCs, or DNA extracted from either sample type. Worth noting for this clone: The antigen this receptor binds is unknown. Base qualities are not at hand, and no much larger clone is one base apart.

This clonotype was obtained from a human donor in a cohort sampled during active COVID-19. Input material: peripheral blood.

The CDR3 reads as follows: CASSQTQGGSYEQYF. The nucleotide sequence is given as TGTGCCAGCAGCCAAACACAGGGTGGCTCCTACGAGCAGTACTTC. The chain joins TRBV3-1 (or the pseudogene TRBV3-2) to TRBJ2-7, and possibly TRBD1, on 6 matching bases. The germline V gene encodes CDR1 LGHDT and CDR2 YNNKEL (reference sequence). V is pared back by 2 bases and J by 0 bases, with 11 bases lying between the germline termini. Inclusive of the bounding cysteine and phenylalanine, the CDR3 is 15 residues long. Only the CDR3 DNA is retained, 45 bases long and in frame from the first base.